This T cell receptor (beta chain) was sequenced during a study of identical twins. TCRdb reprocessed the 5' RACE reads with MiXCR, giving one entry per CDR3 protein. Counted here are about 890,000 distinct CDR3 sequences, 12% occurring once; the ten biggest clones make up about 1.5%. Germline CDR1 SGHRS, CDR2 YFSETQ. The CDR3 sequence is 14 residues long. J lost 2 bases, V lost 4 bases, and 5 bases had no gene match. Donors uniformly comprised healthy Caucasians. This clonotype has only a few counts. These data were also filed under a second study, of yellow fever vaccine responses in identical twins.

The sequence was collected from a young woman in good health. The specimen sequenced was PBMCs. The chain combines TRBV5-1 with TRBJ2-5; 7 bases are a match to TRBD1. DNA for the CDR3: TGCGCCAGCAGCATAGGGACAGTGCAAGAGACCCAGTACTTC. This gives the protein CASSIGTVQETQYF.